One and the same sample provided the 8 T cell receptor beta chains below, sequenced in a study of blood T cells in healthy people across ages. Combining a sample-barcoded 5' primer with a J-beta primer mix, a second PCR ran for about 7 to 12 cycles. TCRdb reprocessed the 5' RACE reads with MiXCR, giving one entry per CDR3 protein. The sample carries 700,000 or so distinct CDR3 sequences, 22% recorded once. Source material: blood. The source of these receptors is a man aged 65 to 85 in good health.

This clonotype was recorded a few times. CDR3 amino acids: CASSKSGTRSWNEQFF. CDR3 sequence (DNA): TGTGCCAGCAGCAAGTCCGGGACTAGGAGTTGGAATGAGCAGTTCTTC. This chain connects TRBV5-5 to TRBJ2-1, with 8 bases matching TRBD2. Germline V gene data show CDR1 as SGHKS and CDR2 as YYEKEE (reference sequence). This CDR3 has 16 residues. Trimming took 4 bases from V and 7 from J; bases not matched to a gene: 13. Combining the CDR3 with reference TRBV5-5 and TRBJ2-1 gives the whole variable domain DAGVTQSPTHLIKTRGQQVTLRCSPISGHKSVSWYQQVLGQGPQFIFQYYEKEERGRGNFPDRFSARQFPNYSSELNVNALLLGDSALYLCASSKSGTRSWNEQFFGPGTRLTVL.

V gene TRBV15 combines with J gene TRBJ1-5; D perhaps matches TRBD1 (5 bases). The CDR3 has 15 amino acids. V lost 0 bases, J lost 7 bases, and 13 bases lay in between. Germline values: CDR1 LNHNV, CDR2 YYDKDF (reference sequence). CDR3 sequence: CATSRDRDGRQPQHF. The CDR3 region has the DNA TGTGCCACCAGCAGAGATCGGGACGGGAGGCAGCCCCAGCATTTT.

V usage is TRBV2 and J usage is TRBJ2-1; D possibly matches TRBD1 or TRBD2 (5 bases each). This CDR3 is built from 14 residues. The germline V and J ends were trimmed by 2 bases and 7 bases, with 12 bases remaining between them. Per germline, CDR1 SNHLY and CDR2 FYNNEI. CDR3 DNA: TGTGCCAGCAGTGAATTGAGGGGCCGGAATGAGCAGTTCTTC. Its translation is CASSELRGRNEQFF. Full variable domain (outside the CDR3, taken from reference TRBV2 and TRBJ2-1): EPEVTQTPSHQVTQMGQEVILRCVPISNHLYFYWYRQILGQKVEFLVSFYNNEISEKSEIFDDQFSVERPDGSNFTLKIRSTKLEDSAMYFCASSELRGRNEQFFGPGTRLTVL.

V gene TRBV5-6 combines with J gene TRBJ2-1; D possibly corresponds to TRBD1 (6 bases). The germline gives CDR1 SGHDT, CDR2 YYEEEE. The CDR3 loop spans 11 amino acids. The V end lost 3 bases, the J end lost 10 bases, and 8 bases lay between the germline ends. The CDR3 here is CASSYGQEQFF. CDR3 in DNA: TGTGCCAGCAGCTACGGACAGGAGCAGTTCTTC.

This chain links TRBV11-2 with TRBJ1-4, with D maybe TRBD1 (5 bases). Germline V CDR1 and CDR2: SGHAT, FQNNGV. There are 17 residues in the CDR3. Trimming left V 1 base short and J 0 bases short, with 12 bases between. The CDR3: CASSLVGTHATNEKLFF. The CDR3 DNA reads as TGTGCCAGCAGCTTAGTAGGGACCCATGCAACTAATGAAAAACTGTTTTTT. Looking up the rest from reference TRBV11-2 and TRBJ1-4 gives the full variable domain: EAGVAQSPRYKIIEKRQSVAFWCNPISGHATLYWYQQILGQGPKLLIQFQNNGVVDDSQLPKDRFSAERLKGVDSTLKIQPAKLEDSAVYLCASSLVGTHATNEKLFFGSGTQLSVL.

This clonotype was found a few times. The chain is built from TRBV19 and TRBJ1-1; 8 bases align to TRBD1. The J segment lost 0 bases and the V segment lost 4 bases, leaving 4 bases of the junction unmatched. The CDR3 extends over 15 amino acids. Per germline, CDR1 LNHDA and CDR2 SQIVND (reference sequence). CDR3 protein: CASSRTGSMNTEAFF. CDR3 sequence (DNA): TGTGCCAGTAGTAGGACAGGGAGCATGAACACTGAAGCTTTCTTT.

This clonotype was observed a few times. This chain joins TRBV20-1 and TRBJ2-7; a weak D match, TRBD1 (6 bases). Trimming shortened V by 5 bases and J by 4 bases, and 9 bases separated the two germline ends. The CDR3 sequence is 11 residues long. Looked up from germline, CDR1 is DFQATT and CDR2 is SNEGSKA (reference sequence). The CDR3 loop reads CSARRGYEQYF. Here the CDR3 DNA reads TGCAGTGCTCGAAGGGGGTACGAGCAGTACTTC.

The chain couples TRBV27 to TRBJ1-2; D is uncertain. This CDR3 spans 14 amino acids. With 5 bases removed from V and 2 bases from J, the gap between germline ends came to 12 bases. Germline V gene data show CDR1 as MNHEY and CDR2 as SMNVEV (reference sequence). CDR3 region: CASSLRTDNYGYTF. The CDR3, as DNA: TGTGCCAGCAGTCTCCGGACGGACAACTATGGCTACACCTTC.